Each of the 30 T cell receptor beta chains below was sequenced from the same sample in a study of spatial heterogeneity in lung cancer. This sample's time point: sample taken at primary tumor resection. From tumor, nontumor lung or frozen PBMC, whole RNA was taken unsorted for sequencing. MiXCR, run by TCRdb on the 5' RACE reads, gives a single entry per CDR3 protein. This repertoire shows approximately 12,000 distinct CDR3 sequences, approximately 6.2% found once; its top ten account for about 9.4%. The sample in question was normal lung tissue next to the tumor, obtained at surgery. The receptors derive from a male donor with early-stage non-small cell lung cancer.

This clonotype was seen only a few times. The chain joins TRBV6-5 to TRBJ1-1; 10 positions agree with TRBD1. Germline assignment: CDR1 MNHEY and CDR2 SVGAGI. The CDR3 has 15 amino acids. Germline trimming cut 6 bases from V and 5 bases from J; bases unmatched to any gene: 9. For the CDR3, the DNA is TGTGCCAGCAGACCCCTGACAGGGGGCCGGACTGAAGCTTTCTTT. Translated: CASRPLTGGRTEAFF.

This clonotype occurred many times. The CDR3 DNA follows: TGTGCTAGTGGTTTGCCGACAGGGAGGGTTAGCTATGGCTACACCTTC. Encoded protein: CASGLPTGRVSYGYTF. The V and J genes are TRBV12-5 and TRBJ1-2, with TRBD1 matching 7 bases. Germline V gives CDR1 LGHNT, CDR2 FRNRAP. The CDR3 sequence is 16 residues long. Trimming removed 2 bases from V and 4 bases from J; junction bases left unmatched: 10.

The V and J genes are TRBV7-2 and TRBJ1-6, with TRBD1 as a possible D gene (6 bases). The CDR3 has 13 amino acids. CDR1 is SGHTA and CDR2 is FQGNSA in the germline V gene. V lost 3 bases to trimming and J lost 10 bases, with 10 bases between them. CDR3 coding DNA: TGTGCCAGCAGCTTCCCCCAGGGGTCACCCCTCCACTTT. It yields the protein CASSFPQGSPLHF.

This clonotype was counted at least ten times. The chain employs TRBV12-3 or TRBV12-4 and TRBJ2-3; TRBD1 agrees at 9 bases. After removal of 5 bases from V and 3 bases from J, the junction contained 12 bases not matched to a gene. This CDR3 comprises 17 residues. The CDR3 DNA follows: TGTGCCAGCAGTCTAAAAACCGGGACAGGGATTACAGATACGCAGTATTTT. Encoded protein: CASSLKTGTGITDTQYF.

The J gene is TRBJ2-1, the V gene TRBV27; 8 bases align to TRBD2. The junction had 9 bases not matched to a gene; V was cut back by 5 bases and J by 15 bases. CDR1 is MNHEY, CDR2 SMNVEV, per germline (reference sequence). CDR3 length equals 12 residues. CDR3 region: CASSVRERELFF. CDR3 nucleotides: TGTGCCAGCAGTGTGCGGGAGCGGGAGTTGTTCTTC.

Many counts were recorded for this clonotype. The CDR3 DNA reads as TGTGCCAGCAGTTTAGTAGAAGAGGTCCCTGAAGCTTTCTTT. It is translated as CASSLVEEVPEAFF. The chain has TRBV12-3 or TRBV12-4 and TRBJ1-1; D not certain. Between the trimmed V and J ends, which lost 1 base and 6 bases, there was a span of 12 bases. This CDR3 region has 14 residues.

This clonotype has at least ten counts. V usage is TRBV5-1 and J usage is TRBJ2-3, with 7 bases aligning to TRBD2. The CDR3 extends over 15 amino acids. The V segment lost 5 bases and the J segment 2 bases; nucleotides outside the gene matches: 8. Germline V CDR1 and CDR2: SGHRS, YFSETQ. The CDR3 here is CASRSFLADTDTQYF. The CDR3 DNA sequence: TGCGCCAGCAGATCCTTCCTAGCGGACACAGATACGCAGTATTTT. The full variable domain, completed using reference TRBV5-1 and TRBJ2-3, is KAGVTQTPRYLIKTRGQQVTLSCSPISGHRSVSWYQQTPGQGLQFLFEYFSETQRNKGNFPGRFSGRQFSNSRSEMNVSTLELGDSALYLCASRSFLADTDTQYFGPGTRLTVL.

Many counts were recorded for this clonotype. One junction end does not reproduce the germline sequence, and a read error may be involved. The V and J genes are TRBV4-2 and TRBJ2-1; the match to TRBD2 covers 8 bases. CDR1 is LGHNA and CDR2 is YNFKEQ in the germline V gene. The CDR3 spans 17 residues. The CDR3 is CASSKDLAGAGVNEQFF. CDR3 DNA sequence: TGTGCCAGCAGCAAAGATCTGGCGGGAGCGGGAGTAAATGAGCAGTTCTTC.

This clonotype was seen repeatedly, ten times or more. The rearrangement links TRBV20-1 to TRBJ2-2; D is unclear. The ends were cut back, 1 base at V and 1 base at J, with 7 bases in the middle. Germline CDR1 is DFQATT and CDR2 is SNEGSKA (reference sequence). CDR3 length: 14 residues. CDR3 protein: CSARGRLNTGELFF. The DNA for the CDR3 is TGCAGTGCTAGAGGCAGATTGAACACCGGGGAGCTGTTTTTT.

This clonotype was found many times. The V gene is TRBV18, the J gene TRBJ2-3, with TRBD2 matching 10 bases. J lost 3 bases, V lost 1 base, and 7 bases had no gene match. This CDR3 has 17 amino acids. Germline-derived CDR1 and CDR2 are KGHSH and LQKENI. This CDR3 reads CASSPHYLAGDTDTQYF. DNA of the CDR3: TGTGCCAGCTCACCACATTACCTAGCGGGAGATACAGATACGCAGTATTTT.

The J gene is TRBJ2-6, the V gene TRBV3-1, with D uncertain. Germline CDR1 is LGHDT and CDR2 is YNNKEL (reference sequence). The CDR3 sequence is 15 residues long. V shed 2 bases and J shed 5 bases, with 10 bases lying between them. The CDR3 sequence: CASSQPSTRANVLTF. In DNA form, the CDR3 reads TGTGCCAGCAGCCAACCTAGTACTCGGGCCAACGTCCTGACTTTC.

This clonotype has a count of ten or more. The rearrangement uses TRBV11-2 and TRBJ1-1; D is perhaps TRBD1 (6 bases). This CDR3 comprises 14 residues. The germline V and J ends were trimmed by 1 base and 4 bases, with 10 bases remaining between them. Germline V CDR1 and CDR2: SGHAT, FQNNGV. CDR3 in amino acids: CASSLAGEGTEAFF. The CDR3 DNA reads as TGTGCCAGCAGCTTAGCAGGGGAGGGCACTGAAGCTTTCTTT.

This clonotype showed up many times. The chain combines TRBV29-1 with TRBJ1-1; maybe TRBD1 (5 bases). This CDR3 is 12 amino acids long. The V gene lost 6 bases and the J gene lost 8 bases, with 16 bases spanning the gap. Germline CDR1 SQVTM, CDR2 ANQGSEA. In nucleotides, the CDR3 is TGCAGCGTGGGACGGTGGGACGGAGAAGCTTTCTTT. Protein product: CSVGRWDGEAFF.

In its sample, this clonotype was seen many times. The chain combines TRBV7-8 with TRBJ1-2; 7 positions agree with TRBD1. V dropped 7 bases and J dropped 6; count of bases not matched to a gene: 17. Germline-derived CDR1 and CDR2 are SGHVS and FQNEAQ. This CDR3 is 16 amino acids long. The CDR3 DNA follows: TGTGCCAGCAAAATTTCGACAGGGTCCCGTCAAGATGGCTACACCTTC. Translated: CASKISTGSRQDGYTF.

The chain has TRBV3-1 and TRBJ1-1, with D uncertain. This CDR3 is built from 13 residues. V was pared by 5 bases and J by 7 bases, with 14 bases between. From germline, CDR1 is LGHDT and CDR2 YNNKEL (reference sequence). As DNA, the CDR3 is TGTGCCAGCAGCAACATCGGAGGATTTGAAGCTTTCTTT. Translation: CASSNIGGFEAFF.

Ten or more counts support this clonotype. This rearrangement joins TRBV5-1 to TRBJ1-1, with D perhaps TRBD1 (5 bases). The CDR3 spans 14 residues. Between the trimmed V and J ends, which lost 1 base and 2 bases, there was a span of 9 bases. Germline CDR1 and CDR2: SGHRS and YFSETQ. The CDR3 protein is CASSLSGPNTEAFF. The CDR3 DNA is TGCGCCAGCAGCTTGTCAGGGCCCAACACTGAAGCTTTCTTT.

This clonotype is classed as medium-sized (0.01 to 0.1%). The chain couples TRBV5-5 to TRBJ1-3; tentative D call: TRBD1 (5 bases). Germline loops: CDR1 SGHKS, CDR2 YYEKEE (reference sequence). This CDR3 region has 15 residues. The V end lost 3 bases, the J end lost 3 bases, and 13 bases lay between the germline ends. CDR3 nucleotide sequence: TGTGCCAGCAGCTGGTCCGGGACTGTTGGAAACACCATATATTTT. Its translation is CASSWSGTVGNTIYF. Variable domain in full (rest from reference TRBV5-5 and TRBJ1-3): DAGVTQSPTHLIKTRGQQVTLRCSPISGHKSVSWYQQVLGQGPQFIFQYYEKEERGRGNFPDRFSARQFPNYSSELNVNALLLGDSALYLCASSWSGTVGNTIYFGEGSWLTVV.

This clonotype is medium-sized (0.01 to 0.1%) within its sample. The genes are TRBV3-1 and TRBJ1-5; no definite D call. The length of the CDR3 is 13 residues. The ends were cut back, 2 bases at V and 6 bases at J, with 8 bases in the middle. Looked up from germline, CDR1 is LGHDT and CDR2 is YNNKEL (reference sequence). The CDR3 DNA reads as TGTGCCAGCAGCCAAACATGGAGTCAGCCCCAGCATTTT. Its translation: CASSQTWSQPQHF.

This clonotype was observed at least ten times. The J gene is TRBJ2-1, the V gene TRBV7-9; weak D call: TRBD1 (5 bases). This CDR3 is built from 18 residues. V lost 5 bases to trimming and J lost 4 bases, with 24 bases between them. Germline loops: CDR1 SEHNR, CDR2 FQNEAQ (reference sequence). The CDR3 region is CASSHTYPDRSSYNEQFF. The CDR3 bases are TGTGCCAGCAGCCATACCTACCCCGACAGATCTTCATACAATGAGCAGTTCTTC.

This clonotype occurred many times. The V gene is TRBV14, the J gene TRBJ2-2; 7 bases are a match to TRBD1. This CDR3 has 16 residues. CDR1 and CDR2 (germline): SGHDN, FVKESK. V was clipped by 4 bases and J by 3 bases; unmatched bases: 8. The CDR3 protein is CASSRPGQLYTGELFF. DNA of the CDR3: TGTGCCAGCAGCCGACCGGGACAGTTATACACCGGGGAGCTGTTTTTT.

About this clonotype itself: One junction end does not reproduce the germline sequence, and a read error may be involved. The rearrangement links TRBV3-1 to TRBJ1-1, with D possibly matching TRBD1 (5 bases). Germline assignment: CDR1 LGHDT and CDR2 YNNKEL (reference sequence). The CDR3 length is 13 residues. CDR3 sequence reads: CVSSSTGGTEAFF. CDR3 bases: TGTGTCAGCAGCTCGACGGGGGGGACTGAAGCTTTCTTT. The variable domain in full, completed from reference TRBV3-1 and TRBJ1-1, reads DTAVSQTPKYLVTQMGNDKSIKCEQNLGHDTMYWYKQDSKKFLKIMFSYNNKELIINETVPNRFSPKSPDKAHLNLHINSLELGDSAVYFCVSSSTGGTEAFFGQGTRLTVV.

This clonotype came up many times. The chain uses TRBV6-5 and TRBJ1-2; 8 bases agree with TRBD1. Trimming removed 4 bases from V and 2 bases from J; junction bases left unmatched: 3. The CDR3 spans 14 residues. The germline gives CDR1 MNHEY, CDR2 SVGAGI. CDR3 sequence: CASSLQGDNYGYTF. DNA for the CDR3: TGTGCCAGCAGTTTACAGGGGGACAACTATGGCTACACCTTC.

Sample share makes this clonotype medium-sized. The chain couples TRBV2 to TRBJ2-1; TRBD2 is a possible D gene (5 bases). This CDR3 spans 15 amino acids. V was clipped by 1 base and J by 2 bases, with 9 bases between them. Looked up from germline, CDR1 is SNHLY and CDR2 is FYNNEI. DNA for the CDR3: TGTGCCAGCAGTGAAGACCCTAGCACCTACAATGAGCAGTTCTTC. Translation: CASSEDPSTYNEQFF.

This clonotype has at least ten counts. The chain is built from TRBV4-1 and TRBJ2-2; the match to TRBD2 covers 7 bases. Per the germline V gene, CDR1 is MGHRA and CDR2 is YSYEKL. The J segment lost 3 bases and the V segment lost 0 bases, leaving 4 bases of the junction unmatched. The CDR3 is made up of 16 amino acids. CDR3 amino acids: CASSQDQGGHTGELFF. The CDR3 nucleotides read TGCGCCAGCAGCCAAGATCAGGGAGGGCACACCGGGGAGCTGTTTTTT.

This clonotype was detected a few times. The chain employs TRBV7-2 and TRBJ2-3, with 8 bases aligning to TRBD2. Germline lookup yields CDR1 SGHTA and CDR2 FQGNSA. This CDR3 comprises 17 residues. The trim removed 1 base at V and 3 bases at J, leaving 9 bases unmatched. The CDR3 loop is CASSLGGAGGGTDTQYF. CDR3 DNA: TGTGCCAGCAGCTTAGGTGGGGCGGGAGGAGGGACAGATACGCAGTATTTT.

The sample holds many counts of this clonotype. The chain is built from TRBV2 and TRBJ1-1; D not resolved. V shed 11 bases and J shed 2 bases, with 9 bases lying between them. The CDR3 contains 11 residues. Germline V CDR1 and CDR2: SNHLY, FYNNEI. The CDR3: CAGGQNTEAFF. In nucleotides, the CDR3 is TGTGCCGGAGGGCAAAACACTGAAGCTTTCTTT.

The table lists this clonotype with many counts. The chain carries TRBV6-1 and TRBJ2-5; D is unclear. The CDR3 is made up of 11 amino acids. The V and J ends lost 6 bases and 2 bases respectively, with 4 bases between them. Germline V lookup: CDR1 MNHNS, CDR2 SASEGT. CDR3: CASSRQETQYF. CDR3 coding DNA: TGTGCCAGCAGCCGACAAGAGACCCAGTACTTC.

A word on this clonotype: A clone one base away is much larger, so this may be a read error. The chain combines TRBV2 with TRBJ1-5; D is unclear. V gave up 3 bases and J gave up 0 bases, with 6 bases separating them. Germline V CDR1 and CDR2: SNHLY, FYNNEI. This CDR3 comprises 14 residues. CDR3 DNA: TGTGCCAGCAGTGAGGAGTATAGCAATCAGCCCCAGCATTTT. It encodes CASSEEYSNQPQHF. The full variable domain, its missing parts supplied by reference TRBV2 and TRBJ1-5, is EPEVTQTPSHQVTQMGQEVILRCVPISNHLYFYWYRQILGQKVEFLVSFYNNEISEKSEIFDDQFSVERPDGSNFTLKIRSTKLEDSAMYFCASSEEYSNQPQHFGDGTRLSIL.

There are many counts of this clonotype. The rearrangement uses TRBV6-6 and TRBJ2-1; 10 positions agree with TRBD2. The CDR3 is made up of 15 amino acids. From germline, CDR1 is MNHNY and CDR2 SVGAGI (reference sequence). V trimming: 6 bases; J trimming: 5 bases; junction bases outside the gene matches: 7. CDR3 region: CASRQGLAGDNEQFF. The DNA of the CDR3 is TGTGCCAGCAGGCAAGGGCTAGCGGGAGACAATGAGCAGTTCTTC.

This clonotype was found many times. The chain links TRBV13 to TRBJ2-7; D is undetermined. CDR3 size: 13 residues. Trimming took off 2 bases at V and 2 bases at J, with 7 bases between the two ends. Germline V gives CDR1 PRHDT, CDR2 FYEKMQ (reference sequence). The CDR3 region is CASSLHLTYEQYF. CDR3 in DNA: TGTGCCAGCAGCTTACACCTTACCTACGAGCAGTACTTC.